This T cell receptor beta chain is drawn from a study of long-term antiretroviral therapy in people with HIV. Overall study findings and caveats: Upon ART, diversity increased but remained lower than transplant donor controls.

Worth noting for this clone: Its antigen is not identified.

Researchers report immunoSEQ v3.0 was run at survey level. Clones were read by immunoSEQ multiplex PCR, and TCRdb kept only the in-frame ones, dropping some. The sample lists 25,000 to 35,000 clones, roughly 90% occurring once. The V gene's germline CDR1 is SNHLY and CDR2 FYNNEI. V shed 7 bases and J shed 3 bases, with 13 bases lying between them. The CDR3 loop spans 13 amino acids. Each participant with HIV received care in the United States. Specimens carried about 0.85-10 million cryopreserved PBMC before DNA extraction. The chain couples TRBV2 to TRBJ2-7, with D tentatively TRBD1 (6 bases). This clonotype was obtained from a woman under 30 with HIV. This specimen was unsorted PBMCs, taken 0.5 years after starting antiretroviral therapy. Written as DNA, the CDR3 is TGTGCCAGCACCTCCGGGACACTCTACGAGCAGTACTTC. This translates into CASTSGTLYEQYF.